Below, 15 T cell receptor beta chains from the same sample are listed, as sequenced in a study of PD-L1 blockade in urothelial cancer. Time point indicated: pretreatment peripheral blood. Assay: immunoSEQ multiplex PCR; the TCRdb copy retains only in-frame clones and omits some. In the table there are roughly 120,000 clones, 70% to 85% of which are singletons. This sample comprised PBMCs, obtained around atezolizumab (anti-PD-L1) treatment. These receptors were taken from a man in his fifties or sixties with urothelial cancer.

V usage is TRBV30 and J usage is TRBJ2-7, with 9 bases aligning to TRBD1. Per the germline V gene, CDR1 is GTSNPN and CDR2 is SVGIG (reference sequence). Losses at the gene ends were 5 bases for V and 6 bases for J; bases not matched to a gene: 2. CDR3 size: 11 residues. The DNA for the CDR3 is TGTGCCTGGGGGACAGGGTTCGAGCAGTACTTC. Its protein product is CAWGTGFEQYF. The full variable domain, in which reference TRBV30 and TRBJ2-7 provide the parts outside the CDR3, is SQTIHQWPATLVQPVGSPLSLECTVEGTSNPNLYWYRQAAGRGLQLLFYSVGIGQISSEVPQNLSASRPQDRQFILSSKKLLLSDSGFYLCAWGTGFEQYFGPGTRLTVT.

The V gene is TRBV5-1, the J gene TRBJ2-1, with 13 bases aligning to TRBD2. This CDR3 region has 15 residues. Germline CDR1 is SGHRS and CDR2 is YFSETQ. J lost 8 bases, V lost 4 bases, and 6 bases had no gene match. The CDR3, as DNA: TGCGCCAGCAGCCCCGGGACTAGCGGGATGGATGAGCAGTTCTTC. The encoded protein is CASSPGTSGMDEQFF.

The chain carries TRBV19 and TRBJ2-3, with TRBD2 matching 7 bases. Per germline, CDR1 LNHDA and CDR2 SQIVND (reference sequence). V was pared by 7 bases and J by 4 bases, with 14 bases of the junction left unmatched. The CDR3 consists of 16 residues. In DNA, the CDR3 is TGTGCCAGTAAGGGTTTGGGGGAGGGCCGTCCAGATACGCAGTATTTT. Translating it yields CASKGLGEGRPDTQYF.

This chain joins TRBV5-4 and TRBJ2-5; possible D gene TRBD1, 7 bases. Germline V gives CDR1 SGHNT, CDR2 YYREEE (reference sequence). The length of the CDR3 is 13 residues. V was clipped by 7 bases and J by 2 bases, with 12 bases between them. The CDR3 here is CASARGDQETQYF. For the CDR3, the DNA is TGTGCCAGCGCCAGGGGGGATCAAGAGACCCAGTACTTC.

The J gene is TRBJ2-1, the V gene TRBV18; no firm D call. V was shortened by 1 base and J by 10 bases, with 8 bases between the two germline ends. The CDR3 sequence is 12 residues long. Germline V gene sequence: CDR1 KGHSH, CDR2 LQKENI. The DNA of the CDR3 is TGTGCCAGCTCACCACGGAGTGACGAGCAGTTCTTC. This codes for CASSPRSDEQFF.

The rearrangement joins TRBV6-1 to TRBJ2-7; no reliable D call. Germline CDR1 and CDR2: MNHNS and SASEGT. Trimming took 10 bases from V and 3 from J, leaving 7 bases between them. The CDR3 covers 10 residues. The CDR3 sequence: CATGYYEQYF. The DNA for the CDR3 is TGTGCCACCGGGTACTACGAGCAGTACTTC.

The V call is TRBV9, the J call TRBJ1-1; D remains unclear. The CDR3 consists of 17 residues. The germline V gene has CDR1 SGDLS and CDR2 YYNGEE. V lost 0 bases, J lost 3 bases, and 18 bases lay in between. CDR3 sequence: CASSVGRERILYTEAFF. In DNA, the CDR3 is TGTGCCAGCAGCGTAGGGCGGGAACGGATTTTATACACTGAAGCTTTCTTT.

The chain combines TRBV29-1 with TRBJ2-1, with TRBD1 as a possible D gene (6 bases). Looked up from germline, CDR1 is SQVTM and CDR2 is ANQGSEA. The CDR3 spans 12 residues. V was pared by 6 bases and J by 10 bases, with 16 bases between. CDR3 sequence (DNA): TGCAGCGTGGCGACAGGCCTTGGGGAGCAGTTCTTC. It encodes CSVATGLGEQFF.

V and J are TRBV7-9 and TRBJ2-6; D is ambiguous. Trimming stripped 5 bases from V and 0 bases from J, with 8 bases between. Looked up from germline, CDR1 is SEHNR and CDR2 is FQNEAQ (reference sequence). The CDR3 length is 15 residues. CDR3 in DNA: TGTGCCAGCAGCCCCAAGAGCTCTGGGGCCAACGTCCTGACTTTC. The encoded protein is CASSPKSSGANVLTF.

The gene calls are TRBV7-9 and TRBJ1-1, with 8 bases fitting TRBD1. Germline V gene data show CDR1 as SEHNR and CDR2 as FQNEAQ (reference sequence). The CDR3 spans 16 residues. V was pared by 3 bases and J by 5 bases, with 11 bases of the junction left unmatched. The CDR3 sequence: CASSFPRGLIETEAFF. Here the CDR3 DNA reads TGTGCCAGCAGCTTTCCCAGGGGGCTGATTGAGACTGAAGCTTTCTTT.

The CDR3 nucleotides read TGTGCCAGTAGTATAATGGGGCTGGGCGAAAAACTGTTTTTT. This translates into CASSIMGLGEKLFF. The genes are TRBV19 and TRBJ1-4, with D possibly TRBD1 on 5 matching bases. The CDR3 consists of 14 residues. Trimming cost V 2 bases and J 8 bases, with 12 bases left between them. CDR1 and CDR2 from the germline V gene are LNHDA and SQIVND (reference sequence).

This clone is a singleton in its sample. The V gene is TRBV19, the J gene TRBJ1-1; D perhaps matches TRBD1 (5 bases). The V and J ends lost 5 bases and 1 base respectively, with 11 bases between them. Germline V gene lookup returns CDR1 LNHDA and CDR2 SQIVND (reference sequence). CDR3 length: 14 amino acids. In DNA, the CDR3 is TGTGCCAGTAGTGCGGGACGGAGGAACACTGAAGCTTTCTTT. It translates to CASSAGRRNTEAFF.

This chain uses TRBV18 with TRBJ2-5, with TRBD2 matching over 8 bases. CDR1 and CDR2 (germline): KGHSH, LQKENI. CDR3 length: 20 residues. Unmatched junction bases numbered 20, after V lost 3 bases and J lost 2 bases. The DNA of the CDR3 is TGTGCCAGCTCACCCCTCGGAGTATTAGCGGGACATCTGGGACAAGAGACCCAGTACTTC. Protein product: CASSPLGVLAGHLGQETQYF.

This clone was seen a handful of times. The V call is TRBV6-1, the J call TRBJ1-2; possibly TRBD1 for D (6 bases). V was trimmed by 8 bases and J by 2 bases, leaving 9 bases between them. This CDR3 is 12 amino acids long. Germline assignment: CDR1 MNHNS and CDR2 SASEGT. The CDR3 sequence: CASQDSNYGYTF. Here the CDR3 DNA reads TGTGCCAGCCAGGACAGCAACTATGGCTACACCTTC.

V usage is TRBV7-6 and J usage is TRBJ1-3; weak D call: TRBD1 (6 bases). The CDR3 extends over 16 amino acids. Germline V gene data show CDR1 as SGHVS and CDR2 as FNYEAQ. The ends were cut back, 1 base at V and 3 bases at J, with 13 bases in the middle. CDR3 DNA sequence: TGTGCCAGCAGCTTAGTGGGGGGGGCGTATGGAAACACCATATATTTT. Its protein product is CASSLVGGAYGNTIYF.